Sequencing of this T cell receptor (beta chain) was carried out in a study of T cells in Graves' hyperthyroidism and ophthalmopathy. It was RNA transcripts that yielded the amplified TCR beta CDR3 regions. First-round RT-PCR targeting the TCR CDR3 was performed with the HTBI primer set. TCRdb called the multiplex PCR reads again in MiXCR, with one record for every CDR3 protein. The sample includes a few hundred thousand distinct CDR3 sequences, 20% to 25% seen only once; the top ten take roughly 60%. Active moderate-to-severe ophthalmopathy, Clinical Activity Score at least 3, NOSPECS at least 4, under 3 months' duration. This clonotype was counted only a few times. Germline CDR1 is LGHDT and CDR2 is YNNKEL (reference sequence). V gave up 1 base and J gave up 5 bases, with 14 bases separating them. The CDR3 sequence is 15 residues long.

This clonotype originated in a man aged 25 to 40 with Graves' ophthalmopathy. The material sequenced was blood. The J gene is TRBJ2-5, the V gene TRBV3-1; a possible D gene is TRBD1 (5 bases). The CDR3 DNA is TGTGCCAGCAGCCAAGGACAGAGGACAATGGAGACCCAGTACTTC. Protein: CASSQGQRTMETQYF.